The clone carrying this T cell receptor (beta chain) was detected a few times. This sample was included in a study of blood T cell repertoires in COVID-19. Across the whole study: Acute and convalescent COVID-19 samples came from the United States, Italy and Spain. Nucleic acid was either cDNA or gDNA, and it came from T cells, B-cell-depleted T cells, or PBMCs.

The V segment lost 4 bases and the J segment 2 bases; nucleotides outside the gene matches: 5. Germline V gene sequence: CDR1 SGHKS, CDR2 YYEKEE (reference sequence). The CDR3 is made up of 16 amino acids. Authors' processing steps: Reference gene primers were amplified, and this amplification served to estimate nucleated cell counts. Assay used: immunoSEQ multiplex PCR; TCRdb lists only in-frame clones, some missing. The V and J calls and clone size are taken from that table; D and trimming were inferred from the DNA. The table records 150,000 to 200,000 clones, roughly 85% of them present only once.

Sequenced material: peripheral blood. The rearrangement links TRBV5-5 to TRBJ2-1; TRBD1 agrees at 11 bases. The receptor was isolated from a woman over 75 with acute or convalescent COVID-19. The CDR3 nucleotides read TGTGCCAGCAGCCATCAGGACAGGGGGCCCTACAATGAGCAGTTCTTC. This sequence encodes CASSHQDRGPYNEQFF. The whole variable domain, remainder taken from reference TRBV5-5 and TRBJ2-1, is DAGVTQSPTHLIKTRGQQVTLRCSPISGHKSVSWYQQVLGQGPQFIFQYYEKEERGRGNFPDRFSARQFPNYSSELNVNALLLGDSALYLCASSHQDRGPYNEQFFGPGTRLTVL.